A selection of T cell receptor beta chains follows, all from one sample in a study of identical twins. MiXCR was run by TCRdb on the 5' RACE reads, yielding one entry per CDR3 protein. The data show 750,000 to 950,000 distinct CDR3 sequences, with approximately 13% seen just once and roughly 1.5% held by the top ten. The data also belong to a second study, concerning yellow fever vaccine responses in identical twins.

The sequenced material came from PBMCs. These receptors all stem from a woman between 18 and 29 years old in good health. Both conserved end residues are part of each CDR3. Fields, in order: J gene, V gene, clone size, CDR3 protein. Not every row has a clone size; where given, it reads once, few, many or a size class.

TRBJ2-5 | TRBV7-2 | few | CASSGGPTQETQYF
TRBJ1-5 | TRBV7-9 | . | CASSLGSTGISNQPQHF
TRBJ2-7 | TRBV12-3/TRBV12-4 | few | CASIPGQGADEQYF
TRBJ2-1 | TRBV12-3/TRBV12-4 | . | CASSLEDNEQFF
TRBJ2-7 | TRBV28 | once | CASAAGRSYEQYF
TRBJ2-1 | TRBV11-2 | few | CASSLVSSGRVVSSYNEQFF
TRBJ2-3 | TRBV27 | . | CASRRAGNTDTQYF
TRBJ2-1 | TRBV7-2 | few | CASSFWSLGLRSGQGVTNEQFF
TRBJ2-2 | TRBV6-1 | few | CASTLLAGGTGELFF
TRBJ2-1 | TRBV2 | . | CASSIPSGRLSVEQFF
TRBJ2-7 | TRBV20-1 | few | CSARRTSGTHVGQYF
TRBJ2-7 | TRBV16 | . | CASSPVGPGSYEQYF
TRBJ2-2 | TRBV11-2 | . | CATSQLAGAWGSGELFF
TRBJ2-5 | TRBV5-1 | many | CASSTGSEETQYF
TRBJ2-1 | TRBV19 | . | CATRPQVMVNEQFF
TRBJ2-5 | TRBV18 | . | CASRPGVQETQYF
TRBJ1-1 | TRBV27 | many | CASSWGQSNTEAFF
TRBJ2-5 | TRBV2 | . | CASGSRATSGGHGQETQYF
TRBJ1-5 | TRBV12-3/TRBV12-4 | . | CASSLASHSNQPQHF
TRBJ2-3 | TRBV4-1 | many | CASSPRGSVASTDTQYF
TRBJ1-5 | TRBV5-1 | . | CASSRGGENQPQHF
TRBJ2-3 | TRBV11-2 | . | CASSQAGGPNTQYF
TRBJ1-2 | TRBV4-2 | . | CASSQDMNRESGGYTF
TRBJ1-2 | TRBV20-1 | few | CSARIYTELEYGYTF
TRBJ1-5 | TRBV28 | many | CASSLGQFQPQHF
TRBJ1-6 | TRBV21-1 | few | CASRTEINSPLHF
TRBJ2-1 | TRBV5-1 | . | CASSLAGQRINYNEQFF
TRBJ1-1 | TRBV7-9 | many | CASSLFDQANTEAFF
TRBJ2-7 | TRBV5-1 | . | CASSQWTGVSYEQYF
TRBJ2-7 | TRBV5-1 | . | CASNPGTSDSYEQYF
TRBJ1-1 | TRBV20-1 | few | CSARIWGGRGTEAFF
TRBJ1-3 | TRBV6-1 | few | CASEAGGFGNTIYF
TRBJ2-2 | TRBV20-1 | many | CSARVPGIGELFF
TRBJ2-7 | TRBV7-3 | . | CASSLTPQGAGEQYF
TRBJ2-1 | TRBV11-2 | . | CASSPGGAQRAYNEQFF
TRBJ2-3 | TRBV6-1 | few | CASMKQGRTDTQYF
TRBJ1-1 | TRBV20-1 | many | CSARDLFDRLEAFF
TRBJ2-1 | TRBV20-1 | many | CSARRGLAGVFNEQFF
TRBJ2-5 | TRBV28 | . | CASMRRPQETQYF